This T cell receptor beta chain is drawn from a study of blood T cell repertoires in COVID-19. The wider study: COVID-19 samples from acute and convalescent phases originated in the United States, Italy and Spain. PBMCs, B-cell-depleted T cells, or T cells were the source of the cDNA or gDNA that made up the material.

Individuals aged roughly 18 to 90 years were recruited from 20 to 25 US areas. The V and J ends lost 7 bases and 1 base, in that order; junction bases with no gene match: 3. The germline V gene has CDR1 SQVTM and CDR2 ANQGSEA. CDR3 length equals 12 residues. In the original processing: Using reference gene primer amplification, nucleated cell counts were estimated. The table came from immunoSEQ multiplex PCR; TCRdb's copy has only in-frame clones and leaves some out. V and J calls and clone size are copied from that table; D and trimming were computed from the DNA. The sample shows almost 400,000 clones, 88% of them seen only once.

The origin of this receptor is a woman in her thirties with acute COVID-19. The sample comprised PBMCs or T cells enriched from blood (not recorded which). This rearrangement joins TRBV29-1 to TRBJ1-1; the match to TRBD1 covers 7 bases. The CDR3 nucleotides are TGCAGCGGGGACAGCGGGAACACTGAAGCTTTCTTT. Residues: CSGDSGNTEAFF.